Given below is one T cell receptor beta chain in context. Its antigen is not known. The data are from a study of PD-1 blockade in classical Hodgkin lymphoma. This table comes from immunoSEQ multiplex PCR, and its TCRdb copy is limited to in-frame clones, with some not included. Among about 24,000 clones, approximately 80% were seen once, and the ten largest hold 6.5% to 7%. Every patient experienced relapse after autologous stem cell transplantation, and brentuximab vedotin exposure varied. J was trimmed by 5 bases and V by 4 bases; bases with no gene match: 10. Germline V CDR1 and CDR2: LGHNA, YSLEER. The CDR3 covers 17 residues. Study-wide results and caveats: By C4D1, diversity of CD4+ TCRs had risen significantly, whereas that of CD8+ TCRs had not.

The chain uses TRBV4-3 and TRBJ1-6; 8 positions match TRBD1. The receptor comes from a human donor with classical Hodgkin lymphoma. The specimen was peripheral blood mononuclear cells (PBMCs), collected at baseline. CDR3 protein: CASSRETGALNNSPLHF. The CDR3 DNA follows: TGCGCCAGCAGCCGAGAGACAGGGGCCTTAAATAATTCACCCCTCCACTTT.